This T cell receptor beta chain was identified during a study of cytomegalovirus exposure and HLA in healthy donors. Notes on the study in general: Reports indicated that the classifier achieved high specificity and sensitivity in diagnosing cytomegalovirus status. A list of 150 or so TCR beta chains associated with cytomegalovirus was given. It was confirmed in vitro that three of the CMV-associated chains were specific for CMV antigens.

Data came from immunoSEQ multiplex PCR; TCRdb stores just in-frame clones and leaves some out. The table has 220,000 or so clones, approximately 87% seen once. Comment on this clone: Its antigen remains unidentified.

This CDR3 region has 16 residues. V was clipped by 1 base and J by 5 bases; unmatched bases: 6. Germline assignment: CDR1 MGHRA and CDR2 YSYEKL. The chain combines TRBV4-1 with TRBJ2-7; 12 positions agree with TRBD2. Input material: PBMCs. This TCR was recovered from a woman between 18 and 29 years old in good health and CMV-seronegative. The CDR3 DNA is TGCGCCAGCAGCCAAGTCCCGACTAGCGGGAGCGACGAGCAGTACTTC. Translating it yields CASSQVPTSGSDEQYF.